This T cell receptor beta chain comes out of a study of neurological immune-mediated disorders. Regarding the study as a whole: Patients with HTLV-1-associated myelopathy showed the most TCR clonal expansion. Those with multiple sclerosis showed the least, falling below healthy controls.

This clonotype occurred many times. What it binds is unknown. V was shortened by 3 bases and J by 5 bases, with 6 bases between the two germline ends. This CDR3 contains 11 residues. CDR1 DFQATT and CDR2 SNEGSKA come from the germline V gene (reference sequence). Each sorted-subset library came from 800,000 to 1,000,000 CD4+ or CD8+ T cells. By 5'RACE with 10-nucleotide random UMIs, the cDNA was made. Using its own MiXCR run on the 5' RACE reads, TCRdb lists one record per CDR3 protein. The sample lists 35,000 to 40,000 distinct CDR3 sequences; roughly 10% were seen once. The genes are TRBV20-1 and TRBJ2-3, with D maybe TRBD2 (5 bases). The source of this sequence is a woman in her twenties or thirties with HTLV-1-associated myelopathy (HAM/TSP). The source material was CD4+ T cells from blood. The CDR3 nucleotides read TGCAGTGCTAGCCGGGGAGATACGCAGTATTTT. Amino acid sequence: CSASRGDTQYF.